A selection of T cell receptor beta chains follows, all from one sample in a study of T cells of healthy individuals. One entry per CDR3 protein results from TCRdb running MiXCR on the 5' RACE reads. The sample holds 40,000 to 65,000 distinct CDR3 sequences; 14% to 15% are singletons and the top ten take about 16%. These receptors were collected from a human donor in good health. Both conserved end residues are part of each CDR3. The D gene is left open where the match is weak.

>TRBD2|TRBV2|TRBJ2-2
CASSRQLAGATGELFF
>TRBD1|TRBV20-1|TRBJ2-7
CSARGGQGGSPRF
>TRBD2|TRBV7-9|TRBJ2-1
CASSSSRTSGGEDEQFF
>NA|TRBV11-2|TRBJ2-1
CASSRNRDGEFF
>TRBD1|TRBV15|TRBJ1-2
CATSREQGANYGYTF
>NA|TRBV10-3|TRBJ2-6
CAISGRGSGANVLTF
>NA|TRBV29-1|TRBJ2-7
CSGVFQGTYEQYF
>NA|TRBV12-5|TRBJ2-1
CASGFGGSEQFF
>NA|TRBV3-1|TRBJ2-1
CASSQQGRGEQFF
>NA|TRBV9|TRBJ1-2
CASSVVSGGNGYNF
>TRBD2|TRBV3-1|TRBJ2-7
CASSRSGLAVGSYEQYF
>NA|TRBV11-2|TRBJ2-5
CASTSSETQYF
>NA|TRBV19|TRBJ2-1
CASSIPQDGSFTMKQFF
>NA|TRBV11-2|TRBJ2-1
CASSPQSYNEQFF
>TRBD2|TRBV7-2|TRBJ2-2
CASSLAGLADRGGELFF
>NA|TRBV20-1|TRBJ1-1
CSVLIGNTEAFF
>NA|TRBV6-2/TRBV6-3|TRBJ2-5
CASSIMGNQETQYF
>NA|TRBV9|TRBJ1-2
CASSVGDSINYGYTF
>NA|TRBV9|TRBJ2-5
CASSWTDLETQYF
>TRBD2|TRBV7-6|TRBJ2-5
CASSPRLAGVYETQYF
>NA|TRBV21-1|TRBJ2-5
CASEAFQETQYF
>NA|TRBV9|TRBJ1-1
CASSVGSYGTEAFF
>TRBD1|TRBV3-1|TRBJ1-3
CASSIPGTGVSGNTIYF
>TRBD1|TRBV12-5|TRBJ1-1
CASGLVISGGTEAFF
>NA|TRBV12-3/TRBV12-4|TRBJ1-5
CASSRGGGNQPQHF
>NA|TRBV2|TRBJ2-2
CASSELLELFF
>NA|TRBV5-1|TRBJ2-3
CASSSRGSTDTQYF
>NA|TRBV20-1|TRBJ2-1
CSAPGTGRKNEQFF
>TRBD1|TRBV12-3/TRBV12-4|TRBJ2-7
CASNKGGVSEQYF
>NA|TRBV29-1|TRBJ1-2
CSVIGYTF
>TRBD1|TRBV4-2|TRBJ2-5
CASSQDHRGQGVPETQYF
>NA|TRBV12-3/TRBV12-4|TRBJ1-2
CASSPTANYGYTF
>TRBD1|TRBV6-5|TRBJ1-5
CASRTGGASNQPQHF
>TRBD1|TRBV6-6|TRBJ1-6
CASSLMDRVNSPLHF
>TRBD1|TRBV12-3/TRBV12-4|TRBJ1-1
CASSLEGARGMAEAFF
>TRBD1|TRBV9|TRBJ1-5
CASSAGTGGGNQPQHF
>TRBD1|TRBV5-5|TRBJ1-2
CASSLTGQGRSYGYTF
>NA|TRBV6-1|TRBJ1-6
CASSAPVDNSPLHF
>NA|TRBV19|TRBJ2-5
CATRDSSRETQYF
>TRBD1|TRBV9|TRBJ2-2
CASSADDRGRLKTGELFF
>NA|TRBV7-2|TRBJ2-5
CASSLPGGNQVTQYF
>TRBD2|TRBV15|TRBJ2-3
CATSRGRLAGSTDTQYF
>NA|TRBV6-5|TRBJ2-2
CASIAWRGHGGELFF
>NA|TRBV27|TRBJ1-5
CASSPQGRDSNQPQHF
>NA|TRBV29-1|TRBJ2-3
CSVVRADTQYF
>NA|TRBV9|TRBJ2-5
CASSSTGRKETQYF
>NA|TRBV7-2|TRBJ1-5
CASSPSGPGGNQPQHF
>TRBD1|TRBV6-5|TRBJ1-3
CASRLRQGILGGNTIYF
>NA|TRBV7-2|TRBJ2-7
CASSPSPGTSYEQYF
>NA|TRBV30|TRBJ2-3
CAWTVMESDTQYF
>TRBD1|TRBV12-3/TRBV12-4|TRBJ2-7
CASSSGTGAYEQYF
>NA|TRBV19|TRBJ1-2
CASSHGRRKGYTF
>NA|TRBV7-2|TRBJ2-7
CASSSPQQGFEQYF
>TRBD1|TRBV20-1|TRBJ2-1
CSVEGHGQGPEQFF
>TRBD2|TRBV12-3/TRBV12-4|TRBJ2-7
CASSTLRTSGSFSYEQYF